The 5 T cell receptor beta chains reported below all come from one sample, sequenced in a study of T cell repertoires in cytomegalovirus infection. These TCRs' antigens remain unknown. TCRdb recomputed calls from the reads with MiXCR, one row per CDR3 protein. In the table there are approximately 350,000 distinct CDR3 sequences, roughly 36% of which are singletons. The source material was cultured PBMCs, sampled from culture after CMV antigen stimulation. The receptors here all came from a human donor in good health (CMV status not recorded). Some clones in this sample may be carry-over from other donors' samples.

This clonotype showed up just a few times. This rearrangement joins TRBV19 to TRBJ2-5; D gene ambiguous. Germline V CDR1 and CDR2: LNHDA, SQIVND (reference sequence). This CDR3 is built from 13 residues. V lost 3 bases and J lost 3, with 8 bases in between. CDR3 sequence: CASSILVKETQYF. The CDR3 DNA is TGTGCCAGTAGTATCCTAGTTAAAGAGACCCAGTACTTC.

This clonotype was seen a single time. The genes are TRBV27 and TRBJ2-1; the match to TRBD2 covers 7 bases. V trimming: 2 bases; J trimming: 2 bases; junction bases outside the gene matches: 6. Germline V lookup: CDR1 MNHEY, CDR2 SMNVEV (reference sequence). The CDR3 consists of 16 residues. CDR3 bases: TGTGCCAGCAGTTTAGTCCCGGGGACTACCTACAATGAGCAGTTCTTC. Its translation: CASSLVPGTTYNEQFF.

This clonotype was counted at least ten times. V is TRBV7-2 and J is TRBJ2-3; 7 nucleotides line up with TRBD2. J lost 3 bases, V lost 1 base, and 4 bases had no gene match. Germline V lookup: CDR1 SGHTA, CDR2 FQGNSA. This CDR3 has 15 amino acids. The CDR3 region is CASSLGASGTDTQYF. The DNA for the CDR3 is TGTGCCAGCAGCTTAGGGGCTAGCGGAACAGATACGCAGTATTTT.

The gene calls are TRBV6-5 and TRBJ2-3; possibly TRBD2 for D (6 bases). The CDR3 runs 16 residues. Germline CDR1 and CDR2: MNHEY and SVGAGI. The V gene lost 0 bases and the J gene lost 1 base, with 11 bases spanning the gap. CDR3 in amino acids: CASSYSGRGRTDTQYF. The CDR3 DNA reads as TGTGCCAGCAGTTACTCGGGGCGGGGACGCACAGATACGCAGTATTTT.

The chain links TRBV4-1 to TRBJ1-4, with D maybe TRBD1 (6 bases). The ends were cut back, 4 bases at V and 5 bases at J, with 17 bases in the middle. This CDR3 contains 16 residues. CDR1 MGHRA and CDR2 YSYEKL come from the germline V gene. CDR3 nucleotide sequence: TGCGCCAGCAGCCGCGCTGAGGACAGCCAGAATGAAAAACTGTTTTTT. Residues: CASSRAEDSQNEKLFF.